Following are 15 T cell receptor beta chains from one sample sequenced in a study of shared clonotypes between healthy human individuals. The naive CD8 subset, CD45RO-negative cells positively selected for CCR7, excluded terminally differentiated effector memory CD45RA+ cells. Assay: immunoSEQ multiplex PCR; the TCRdb copy retains only in-frame clones and omits some. In the table there are about 2,200,000 clones, around 93% of which are singletons. The sequenced material came from naive CD8+ T cells from PBMCs. Source of these receptors: a man aged 18 to 29 in good health. Some clones in this sample may be carry-over from other donors' samples.

The CDR3 loop reads CASMGGESTEAFF. Written as DNA, the CDR3 is TGTGCCAGCATGGGGGGGGAGAGCACTGAAGCTTTCTTT. This chain links TRBV2 with TRBJ1-1, with D tentatively TRBD1 (5 bases). V was clipped by 7 bases and J by 4 bases, with 13 bases between them. Germline V CDR1 and CDR2: SNHLY, FYNNEI. The CDR3 sequence is 13 residues long. Supplemented by reference TRBV2 and TRBJ1-1, the full variable domain reads EPEVTQTPSHQVTQMGQEVILRCVPISNHLYFYWYRQILGQKVEFLVSFYNNEISEKSEIFDDQFSVERPDGSNFTLKIRSTKLEDSAMYFCASMGGESTEAFFGQGTRLTVV.

Concerning this clone itself: This specimen includes other DNA sequences encoding the same CDR3. The rearrangement uses TRBV27 and TRBJ2-1; D is undetermined. CDR1 and CDR2 from the germline V gene are MNHEY and SMNVEV (reference sequence). CDR3 size: 14 residues. With 2 bases removed from V and 2 bases from J, the gap between germline ends came to 7 bases. CDR3 region: CASSLVGTYNEQFF. The CDR3 DNA reads as TGTGCCAGCAGTTTAGTGGGGACCTACAATGAGCAGTTCTTC.

The V and J genes are TRBV5-4 and TRBJ2-1; 13 bases match TRBD2. The CDR3 extends over 15 amino acids. With V trimmed by 5 bases and J by 7 bases, 6 bases remained unmatched. In germline, CDR1 is SGHNT, CDR2 YYREEE (reference sequence). DNA of the CDR3: TGTGCCAGCAGGTTACTAGCGGGAGGGCAAAATGAGCAGTTCTTC. Residues: CASRLLAGGQNEQFF.

The V gene is TRBV7-3, the J gene TRBJ2-7; 7 bases match TRBD1. The CDR3 runs 14 residues. V gave up 7 bases and J gave up 4 bases; unmatched junction bases: 10. CDR1 SGHTA and CDR2 FQGTGA come from the germline V gene. The CDR3 here is CASNSTGPRYEQYF. The DNA for the CDR3 is TGTGCCAGCAACTCGACAGGGCCAAGATACGAGCAGTACTTC.

As for this clone: This sample also contains other DNA sequences that code for the same CDR3. CDR3 in DNA: TGTGCCAGCAGTTTTAGCGGAGCCTCCTACGAGCAGTACTTC. Protein sequence: CASSFSGASYEQYF. The rearrangement uses TRBV27 and TRBJ2-7, with D perhaps TRBD2 (6 bases). Germline V gives CDR1 MNHEY, CDR2 SMNVEV (reference sequence). This CDR3 region has 14 residues. V was shortened by 3 bases and J by 0 bases, with 9 bases between the two germline ends.

The rearrangement joins TRBV2 to TRBJ1-5; the D is unclear. The V end was cut by 3 bases, the J end by 8 bases, with 11 bases between. Germline values: CDR1 SNHLY, CDR2 FYNNEI. CDR3 length: 13 amino acids. The CDR3 sequence: CASSDGRFEPQHF. The CDR3 DNA reads as TGTGCCAGCAGTGACGGCCGTTTTGAGCCCCAGCATTTT.

On this clone itself: In the same sample, other DNA sequences code for this CDR3. The V call is TRBV27, the J call TRBJ2-1; 9 nucleotides match TRBD2. J lost 4 bases, V lost 5 bases, and 3 bases had no gene match. Germline CDR1 and CDR2: MNHEY and SMNVEV (reference sequence). The CDR3 contains 14 residues. CDR3 amino acids: CASSLAGTYNEQFF. CDR3 in DNA: TGTGCCAGCAGTCTAGCGGGAACGTACAATGAGCAGTTCTTC.

This clone was found a few times. The V call is TRBV14, the J call TRBJ1-2, with 7 bases identical to TRBD1. CDR3 length: 15 amino acids. V gave up 3 bases and J gave up 4 bases; unmatched junction bases: 8. Germline-derived CDR1 and CDR2 are SGHDN and FVKESK. The CDR3 loop reads CASSQAVTGFYGYTF. The CDR3 region has the DNA TGTGCCAGCAGCCAGGCCGTGACAGGGTTCTATGGCTACACCTTC.

The chain recombines TRBV7-2 with TRBJ2-2, with 8 bases fitting TRBD2. This CDR3 has 16 amino acids. Unmatched junction bases numbered 6, after V lost 1 base and J lost 5 bases. CDR1 is SGHTA and CDR2 is FQGNSA in the germline V gene. The CDR3 bases are TGTGCCAGCAGCTTAGGTACCGGGAGGGGTACCGGGGAGCTGTTTTTT. Protein sequence: CASSLGTGRGTGELFF.

J is TRBJ1-4 and V is TRBV25-1; TRBD1 might be the D (6 bases). V lost 2 bases and J 8 bases, leaving 15 bases between the germline ends. CDR1 and CDR2 from the germline V gene are MGHDK and SYGVNS. This CDR3 region has 15 residues. Written as DNA, the CDR3 is TGTGCCAGCAGTGAACGGTCAGGGGTCCTCGAAAAACTGTTTTTT. This translates into CASSERSGVLEKLFF.

V usage is TRBV7-6 and J usage is TRBJ2-5, with 7 bases that match TRBD1. This CDR3 is built from 14 residues. The germline V gene has CDR1 SGHVS and CDR2 FNYEAQ. Trimming cost V 2 bases and J 2 bases; bases outside gene matches: 2. DNA for the CDR3: TGTGCCAGCAGCTTAATGGGACAGCAAGAGACCCAGTACTTC. It is translated as CASSLMGQQETQYF.

The rearrangement uses TRBV6-1 and TRBJ1-1; a possible D gene is TRBD1 (5 bases). CDR1 is MNHNS and CDR2 is SASEGT in the germline V gene. Between the trimmed V and J ends, which lost 5 bases and 4 bases, there was a span of 17 bases. The CDR3 is made up of 15 amino acids. The CDR3 here is CASSPLRRGATEAFF. CDR3 nucleotides: TGTGCCAGCAGTCCCTTACGACGCGGGGCCACTGAAGCTTTCTTT.

The chain joins TRBV7-9 to TRBJ1-2; D is perhaps TRBD1 (5 bases). V was cut by 0 bases and J by 4 bases, with 12 bases left in between. CDR1 SEHNR and CDR2 FQNEAQ come from the germline V gene (reference sequence). This CDR3 comprises 15 residues. CDR3 sequence reads: CASSLAPGLLYGYTF. The CDR3 DNA follows: TGTGCCAGCAGCTTAGCCCCGGGACTACTCTATGGCTACACCTTC.

CDR3 loop: CASSQVSQSYNEQFF. Written as DNA, the CDR3 is TGTGCCAGCAGCCAAGTTTCCCAGTCCTACAATGAGCAGTTCTTC. J is TRBJ2-1 and V is TRBV4-2; the D is unclear. Germline V gene data show CDR1 as LGHNA and CDR2 as YNFKEQ. The V end was cut by 1 base, the J end by 1 base, with 8 bases between. CDR3 length: 15 residues.

The rearrangement links TRBV9 to TRBJ2-1; D uncertain. Germline CDR1 and CDR2: SGDLS and YYNGEE. This CDR3 is 13 amino acids long. V was cut by 0 bases and J by 7 bases, with 8 bases left in between. CDR3 in DNA: TGTGCCAGCAGCGTAGGTTTCGATAATGAGCAGTTCTTC. Amino acid sequence: CASSVGFDNEQFF.